Listed here are 14 T cell receptor beta chains from one sample, sequenced in a study of T-cell memory formation after mild COVID-19. TCRdb processed the 5' RACE reads anew with MiXCR; each CDR3 protein has one entry. Here the sample spans more than 100,000 distinct CDR3 sequences, about 6% being singletons. Sequenced material: PBMCs or a T cell subset sorted from them (not recorded which). The receptors come from an adult woman who had mild COVID-19 (a few samples of this study predate the infection). Cell type and time point are not known.

This clonotype was recorded at least ten times. The chain recombines TRBV20-1 with TRBJ2-7; the match to TRBD2 covers 8 bases. Germline V gene data show CDR1 as DFQATT and CDR2 as SNEGSKA (reference sequence). J was trimmed by 3 bases and V by 4 bases; bases with no gene match: 8. The CDR3 sequence is 14 residues long. CDR3 DNA sequence: TGCAGTGCTACTACTAGCGGCGCGCGCTACGAGCAGTACTTC. Its protein is CSATTSGARYEQYF.

This clonotype showed up many times. This chain joins TRBV6-5 and TRBJ2-5; 9 bases match TRBD2. Looked up from germline, CDR1 is MNHEY and CDR2 is SVGAGI. The CDR3 loop spans 12 amino acids. The V and J ends lost 10 bases and 4 bases, in that order; junction bases with no gene match: 4. CDR3 in DNA: TGTGCCACCGCGGGAGGGCGAGAGACCCAGTACTTC. As protein: CATAGGRETQYF.

This clonotype was recorded many times. The rearrangement links TRBV7-9 to TRBJ2-2, with D unclear. Trimming removed 1 base from V and 6 bases from J, with 3 bases in between. Germline V gives CDR1 SEHNR, CDR2 FQNEAQ (reference sequence). The CDR3 extends over 12 amino acids. The chain's CDR3 is CASSLGAGELFF. The CDR3 region has the DNA TGTGCCAGCAGCTTAGGGGCCGGGGAGCTGTTTTTT.

The chain links TRBV11-3 to TRBJ2-3, with TRBD2 matching over 12 bases. The germline CDR1 and CDR2 sequences are SGHNT and YENEEA. This CDR3 spans 16 amino acids. V was clipped by 5 bases and J by 7 bases; unmatched bases: 10. The CDR3 protein is CASSRRLAGEKNTQYF. As DNA, the CDR3 is TGTGCCAGCAGCCGGAGACTAGCGGGAGAGAAGAATACGCAGTATTTT.

This clonotype was recorded at least ten times. The V and J genes are TRBV7-8 and TRBJ1-3, with 8 bases identical to TRBD1. Looked up from germline, CDR1 is SGHVS and CDR2 is FQNEAQ. The CDR3 is made up of 17 amino acids. J was trimmed by 1 base and V by 5 bases; bases with no gene match: 10. The CDR3 loop is CASSPWTGRTSGNTIYF. The DNA of the CDR3 is TGTGCCAGCAGCCCATGGACAGGGAGGACTTCTGGAAACACCATATATTTT.

This clonotype was seen a handful of times. The rearrangement links TRBV29-1 to TRBJ2-1; D unclear. V lost 4 bases and J lost 5, with 9 bases in between. Germline loops: CDR1 SQVTM, CDR2 ANQGSEA. This CDR3 has 12 amino acids. The DNA for the CDR3 is TGCAGCGTTGTGCGGTGGGACAATGAGCAGTTCTTC. This translates into CSVVRWDNEQFF.

In this sample, this clonotype turned up many times. In DNA form, the CDR3 reads TGTGCCAGCAGCCAGGCCGAAGCTAATGAAAAACTGTTTTTT. Protein sequence: CASSQAEANEKLFF. The genes are TRBV3-1 and TRBJ1-4, with D unresolved. CDR3 length equals 14 residues. Between the trimmed V and J ends, which lost 3 bases and 3 bases, there was a span of 8 bases. Germline assignment: CDR1 LGHDT and CDR2 YNNKEL (reference sequence).

This clonotype occurred a few times. The rearrangement links TRBV18 to TRBJ1-1; D might be TRBD1 (6 bases). V was shortened by 5 bases and J by 11 bases, with 12 bases between the two germline ends. This CDR3 comprises 11 residues. CDR1 and CDR2 (germline): KGHSH, LQKENI. CDR3 sequence (DNA): TGTGCCAGCTCAGGGCACAGGGCGGCTTTCTTT. It codes for CASSGHRAAFF.

This clonotype came up many times. The chain has TRBV25-1 and TRBJ2-2; 7 nucleotides align to TRBD1. Losses at the gene ends were 5 bases for V and 4 bases for J; bases not matched to a gene: 4. Germline CDR1 is MGHDK and CDR2 is SYGVNS. The CDR3 has 14 amino acids. In nucleotides, the CDR3 is TGTGCCAGCAGTACCTCAGGGGGCACCGGGGAGCTGTTTTTT. It codes for CASSTSGGTGELFF.

The J gene is TRBJ2-7, the V gene TRBV6-1; D perhaps matches TRBD1 (6 bases). CDR1 is MNHNS and CDR2 is SASEGT in the germline V gene. V was trimmed by 6 bases and J by 1 base, leaving 16 bases between them. The CDR3 consists of 15 residues. The CDR3 bases are TGTGCCAGCAGAATTGGGGGCGGCACATCCTACGAGCAGTACTTC. As protein: CASRIGGGTSYEQYF.

This clonotype was recorded many times. The chain is built from TRBV5-6 and TRBJ2-7; perhaps TRBD2 as D (6 bases). Germline loops: CDR1 SGHDT, CDR2 YYEEEE. V shed 4 bases and J shed 3 bases, with 11 bases lying between them. The CDR3 runs 13 residues. The DNA of the CDR3 is TGTGCCAGCAGCCGCGGGGTAAACTACGAGCAGTACTTC. It specifies CASSRGVNYEQYF.

This chain connects TRBV29-1 to TRBJ1-1; no clear D. This CDR3 spans 11 amino acids. Germline values: CDR1 SQVTM, CDR2 ANQGSEA. V lost 3 bases and J lost 10, with 12 bases in between. The CDR3 region is CSVDREWRAFF. The DNA for the CDR3 is TGCAGCGTTGATAGGGAGTGGCGAGCTTTCTTT. The whole variable domain, remainder taken from reference TRBV29-1 and TRBJ1-1, is SAVISQKPSRDICQRGTSLTIQCQVDSQVTMMFWYRQQPGQSLTLIATANQGSEATYESGFVIDKFPISRPNLTFSTLTVSNMSPEDSSIYLCSVDREWRAFFGQGTRLTVV.

This clonotype showed up many times. CDR3 in amino acids: CASSLVQGIGELFF. The CDR3 DNA reads as TGTGCCAGCAGTTTAGTACAGGGTATCGGGGAGCTGTTTTTT. The chain links TRBV12-3 or TRBV12-4 to TRBJ2-2; D might be TRBD1 (6 bases). CDR3 length: 14 residues. V lost 1 base and J 7 bases, leaving 10 bases between the germline ends.

The rearrangement links TRBV5-5 to TRBJ1-5; D is unclear. Per the germline V gene, CDR1 is SGHKS and CDR2 is YYEKEE (reference sequence). CDR3 length: 15 residues. V shed 0 bases and J shed 1 base, with 8 bases lying between them. The DNA for the CDR3 is TGTGCCAGCAGCTTGGGGGCGTTCAGCAATCAGCCCCAGCATTTT. This translates into CASSLGAFSNQPQHF.